These 16 T cell receptor beta chains originate from one sample sequenced in a study of blood T cells in healthy people across ages (dated by TCRdb to the mid-2010s). Library preparation used 5' RACE. Sequencing instrument: Illumina HiSeq 2500. The second PCR ran for roughly 7 to 12 cycles and used a J-beta primer mix along with a sample-barcoded 5' primer. Clones were called with MiXCR by TCRdb after fastp trimmed the public reads at Q25, and only in-frame beta chains were retained. Identical CDR3 proteins give one entry, which carries the most common genes and DNA. Counted in this sample were 800,000 or so distinct CDR3 sequences; approximately 67% of them appeared once. The ten most abundant clones make up roughly 26% of the sample. The sequencing sample was made of blood. The receptors shown here come from a man aged 25-45 years in good health.

The chain joins TRBV15 to TRBJ1-5, with 12 bases aligning to TRBD1. The CDR3 length is 16 residues. CDR1 is LNHNV and CDR2 is YYDKDF in the germline V gene (reference sequence). With V trimmed by 3 bases and J by 5 bases, 5 bases remained unmatched. CDR3 loop: CATSRGQGALDQPQHF. Written as DNA, the CDR3 is TGTGCCACCAGCAGGGGACAGGGGGCGCTTGATCAGCCCCAGCATTTT.

The chain has TRBV7-2 and TRBJ2-3; TRBD1 matches at 9 bases. J gave up 0 bases and V 5 bases, and 3 bases lay outside the gene matches. CDR3 length: 15 amino acids. Germline lookup yields CDR1 SGHTA and CDR2 FQGNSA. CDR3 sequence: CASSQTGGSTDTQYF. In DNA form, the CDR3 reads TGTGCCAGCAGCCAGACAGGGGGTAGCACAGATACGCAGTATTTT.

This clonotype was counted a few times. The chain is built from TRBV27 and TRBJ1-2; D perhaps matches TRBD1 (5 bases). V was pared by 5 bases and J by 5 bases, with 12 bases between. Germline V gene lookup returns CDR1 MNHEY and CDR2 SMNVEV (reference sequence). This CDR3 is built from 13 residues. The CDR3, as DNA: TGTGCCAGCAGTCTCGACAGTAGATATGGCTACACCTTC. This sequence encodes CASSLDSRYGYTF.

This clonotype was observed a handful of times. The V gene is TRBV4-3, the J gene TRBJ2-1; tentative D call: TRBD1 (6 bases). The V end was cut by 2 bases, the J end by 3 bases, with 8 bases between. This CDR3 has 14 residues. Germline loops: CDR1 LGHNA, CDR2 YSLEER. The CDR3 region is CASSQTGYYNEQFF. DNA for the CDR3: TGCGCCAGCAGCCAAACAGGGTACTACAATGAGCAGTTCTTC.

This clonotype showed up just once. The chain combines TRBV5-1 with TRBJ1-1; a weak D match, TRBD1 (5 bases). The V and J ends lost 0 bases and 8 bases respectively, with 17 bases between them. Looked up from germline, CDR1 is SGHRS and CDR2 is YFSETQ. The CDR3 totals 15 residues. The CDR3 loop reads CASSLEGLLYGEAFF. The DNA of the CDR3 is TGCGCCAGCAGCTTGGAGGGGCTTCTTTACGGGGAAGCTTTCTTT. The variable domain in full, completed from reference TRBV5-1 and TRBJ1-1, reads KAGVTQTPRYLIKTRGQQVTLSCSPISGHRSVSWYQQTPGQGLQFLFEYFSETQRNKGNFPGRFSGRQFSNSRSEMNVSTLELGDSALYLCASSLEGLLYGEAFFGQGTRLTVV.

The chain recombines TRBV13 with TRBJ2-1; D is undetermined. The germline V gene encodes CDR1 PRHDT and CDR2 FYEKMQ (reference sequence). CDR3 length: 15 amino acids. V was cut by 1 base and J by 7 bases, with 14 bases left in between. The CDR3 DNA reads TGTGCCAGCAGCTTAGCTCAGCTCGTTGGGAATGAGCAGTTCTTC. Translation: CASSLAQLVGNEQFF.

The chain recombines TRBV15 with TRBJ1-6, with D perhaps matching TRBD1 (5 bases). The CDR3 loop spans 14 amino acids. Germline V gives CDR1 LNHNV, CDR2 YYDKDF (reference sequence). Trimming stripped 6 bases from V and 10 bases from J, with 16 bases between. This CDR3 reads CATRGRFLGSPLHF. The DNA for the CDR3 is TGTGCCACCAGGGGGCGATTTCTAGGGTCACCCCTCCACTTT.

The chain has TRBV10-3 and TRBJ2-5, with 13 bases matching TRBD2. The V gene end was trimmed by 4 bases and the J gene end by 4 bases; junction bases not matched to a gene: 9. Per germline, CDR1 ENHRY and CDR2 SYGVKD. The CDR3 has 17 amino acids. Here the CDR3 DNA reads TGTGCCATCAGTGGTGGACTAGCGGGGGTAACGGGAGAGACCCAGTACTTC. It codes for CAISGGLAGVTGETQYF.

The chain combines TRBV20-1 with TRBJ2-3, with 10 bases fitting TRBD1. The CDR3 sequence is 13 residues long. Trimming removed 6 bases from V and 4 bases from J; junction bases left unmatched: 4. Germline loops: CDR1 DFQATT, CDR2 SNEGSKA (reference sequence). The CDR3 nucleotides read TGCAGTGCCAGGGACAGGGGCCCAGATACGCAGTATTTT. This encodes CSARDRGPDTQYF.

This rearrangement joins TRBV7-9 to TRBJ1-2; D is ambiguous. Germline CDR1 and CDR2: SEHNR and FQNEAQ (reference sequence). V was cut by 0 bases and J by 7 bases, with 12 bases left in between. The CDR3 covers 14 residues. CDR3 nucleotides: TGTGCCAGCAGCTTAGCACGGGGTGGTTCTGGCTACACCTTC. As protein: CASSLARGGSGYTF.

The chain couples TRBV6-5 to TRBJ2-1, with 9 bases matching TRBD1. The CDR3 is made up of 16 amino acids. Trimming removed 6 bases from V and 5 bases from J; junction bases left unmatched: 11. Germline V gives CDR1 MNHEY, CDR2 SVGAGI. In DNA, the CDR3 is TGTGCCAGCAGATCCCCGAGGGACAGGGACAACAATGAGCAGTTCTTC. Translating it yields CASRSPRDRDNNEQFF.

This clonotype showed up just a few times. The chain links TRBV5-1 to TRBJ2-1, with TRBD2 identical over 10 bases. The CDR3 consists of 15 residues. V lost 6 bases, J lost 5 bases, and 8 bases stayed unmatched. Germline assignment: CDR1 SGHRS and CDR2 YFSETQ. The CDR3 protein is CASTTRAGGHNEQFF. The CDR3 DNA reads as TGCGCCAGCACCACGAGAGCGGGGGGGCACAATGAGCAGTTCTTC.

In this sample, this clonotype turned up a few times. The V gene is TRBV20-1, the J gene TRBJ2-1; 9 bases line up with TRBD2. Germline loops: CDR1 DFQATT, CDR2 SNEGSKA (reference sequence). V was pared by 1 base and J by 5 bases, with 3 bases of the junction left unmatched. The CDR3 has 14 residues. The DNA of the CDR3 is TGCAGTGCTAGAGCTAGCGGGGAGGACAATGAGCAGTTCTTC. Translation gives CSARASGEDNEQFF.

V gene TRBV28 combines with J gene TRBJ1-1; D is unresolved. V was shortened by 7 bases and J by 2 bases, with 11 bases between the two germline ends. This CDR3 has 13 amino acids. Germline lookup yields CDR1 MDHEN and CDR2 SYDVKM. The CDR3 bases are TGTGCCAGCACGCCCGGCAGAAACACTGAAGCTTTCTTT. This encodes CASTPGRNTEAFF.

This clonotype appeared many times. The chain employs TRBV11-2 and TRBJ1-1; unclear D gene. Germline V lookup: CDR1 SGHAT, CDR2 FQNNGV. Trimming took off 1 base at V and 3 bases at J, with 9 bases between the two ends. The CDR3 has 14 residues. The CDR3 sequence is CASSLVARDTEAFF. DNA for the CDR3: TGTGCCAGCAGCTTAGTCGCGAGGGACACTGAAGCTTTCTTT.

This clonotype was counted a single time. This chain connects TRBV6-1 to TRBJ2-7; the D gene is possibly TRBD1 (5 bases). The germline V and J ends were trimmed by 2 bases and 8 bases, with 13 bases remaining between them. Germline V gene sequence: CDR1 MNHNS, CDR2 SASEGT. This CDR3 has 13 amino acids. The CDR3 DNA is TGTGCCAGCAGTGAACTGGTAGGGGTTCAGCAGTACTTC. Protein sequence: CASSELVGVQQYF.